This T cell receptor (beta chain) was profiled in a study of OX40 agonist ivuxolimab in advanced cancers. Regarding the study as a whole: The expanded peripheral T cells' antigen specificity was not determined. CD8+ T cells showed, on average, more clonal expansion than CD4+ cells.

The CDR3 has 11 amino acids. CDR1 and CDR2 from the germline V gene are DFQATT and SNEGSKA (reference sequence). Trimming removed 6 bases from V and 8 bases from J, with 13 bases in between. With regard to this clone: The antigen is not known.

TCRdb's table, derived via immunoSEQ multiplex PCR, lists solely in-frame clones and lacks some. The data contain 75,000 to 100,000 clones, around 86% of them singletons. The genes are TRBV20-1 and TRBJ1-2, with a tentative D call TRBD1 (5 bases). The sequence was collected from an adult with an advanced solid tumor such as melanoma, head and neck, liver or kidney cancer. Sequencing was performed on CD4+ or CD8+ T cells sorted from blood, taken in a trial of the OX40 agonist ivuxolimab. The CDR3 here is CSAVQDRGYTF. The CDR3, as DNA: TGCAGTGCCGTACAGGACCGGGGCTACACCTTC.